Each of the 3 T cell receptor beta chains below was sequenced from the same sample in a study of blood T cell repertoires in COVID-19. Method: immunoSEQ multiplex PCR; TCRdb's copy keeps in-frame clones and lacks some. The table records roughly 70,000 clones, roughly 80% of them present only once. Specimen: peripheral blood. Every receptor here comes from a man between 65 and 85 years old who had recovered from COVID-19.

This clone was observed a few times. This sequence joins TRBV27 and TRBJ2-4; the match to TRBD1 covers 9 bases. V shed 5 bases, J shed 7 bases, and the junction held 9 bases outside the gene matches. The germline V gene encodes CDR1 MNHEY and CDR2 SMNVEV (reference sequence). The CDR3 loop spans 15 amino acids. The CDR3 coding sequence is TGTGCCAGCAGTGCGGACAGGGGAATTAGGAACATTCAGTACTTC. Translation gives CASSADRGIRNIQYF.

V usage is TRBV6-5 and J usage is TRBJ2-5, with D uncertain. The germline CDR1 and CDR2 sequences are MNHEY and SVGAGI. The CDR3 totals 12 residues. Trimming removed 7 bases from V and 0 bases from J, with 6 bases in between. This chain's CDR3 is CASTRYQETQYF. The DNA of the CDR3 is TGTGCCAGCACCAGGTACCAAGAGACCCAGTACTTC.

This clone has just one count. The chain combines TRBV20-1 with TRBJ2-5; D remains ambiguous. V lost 5 bases and J 5 bases, leaving 6 bases between the germline ends. Germline CDR1 DFQATT, CDR2 SNEGSKA (reference sequence). The CDR3 consists of 10 residues. The CDR3 DNA reads TGCAGTGCTGTACAGGAGACCCAGTACTTC. Translating gives CSAVQETQYF.